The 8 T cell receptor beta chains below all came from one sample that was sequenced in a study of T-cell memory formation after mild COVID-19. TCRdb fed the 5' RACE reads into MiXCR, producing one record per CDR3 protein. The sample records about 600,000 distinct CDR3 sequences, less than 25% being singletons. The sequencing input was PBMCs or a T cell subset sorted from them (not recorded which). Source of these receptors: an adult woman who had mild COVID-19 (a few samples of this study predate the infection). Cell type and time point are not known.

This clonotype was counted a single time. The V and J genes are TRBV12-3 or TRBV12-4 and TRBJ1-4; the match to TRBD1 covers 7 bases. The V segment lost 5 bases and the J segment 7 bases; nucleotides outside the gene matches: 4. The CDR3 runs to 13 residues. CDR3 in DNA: TGTGCCAGCAGTGAGACAGGGAGTGAAAAACTGTTTTTT. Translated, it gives CASSETGSEKLFF.

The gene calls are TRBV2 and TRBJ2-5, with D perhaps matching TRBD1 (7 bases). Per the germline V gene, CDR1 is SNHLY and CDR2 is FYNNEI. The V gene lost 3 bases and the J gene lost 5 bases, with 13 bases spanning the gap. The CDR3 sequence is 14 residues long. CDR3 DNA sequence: TGTGCCAGCAGTGAGACGACAGGGAGGGAGACCCAGTACTTC. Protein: CASSETTGRETQYF.

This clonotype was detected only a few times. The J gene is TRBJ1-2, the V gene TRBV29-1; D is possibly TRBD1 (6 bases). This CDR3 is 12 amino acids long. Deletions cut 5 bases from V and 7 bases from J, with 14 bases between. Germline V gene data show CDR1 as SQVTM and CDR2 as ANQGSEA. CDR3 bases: TGCAGCGTTTATCAGGGGTCTTTTGGCTACACCTTC. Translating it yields CSVYQGSFGYTF. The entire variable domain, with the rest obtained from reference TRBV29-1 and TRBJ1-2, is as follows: SAVISQKPSRDICQRGTSLTIQCQVDSQVTMMFWYRQQPGQSLTLIATANQGSEATYESGFVIDKFPISRPNLTFSTLTVSNMSPEDSSIYLCSVYQGSFGYTFGSGTRLTVV.

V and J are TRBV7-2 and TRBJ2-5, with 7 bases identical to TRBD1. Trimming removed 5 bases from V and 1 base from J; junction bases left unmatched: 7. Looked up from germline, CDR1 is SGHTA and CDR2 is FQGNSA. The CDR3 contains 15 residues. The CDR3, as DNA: TGTGCCAGCAGCATGCCGACAGGGATCCAAGAGACCCAGTACTTC. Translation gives CASSMPTGIQETQYF.

This CDR3 reads CATSRVGLARYNEQFF. The CDR3 nucleotides read TGTGCCACCAGCAGAGTAGGGCTAGCGCGTTACAATGAGCAGTTCTTC. This chain connects TRBV15 to TRBJ2-1; D might be TRBD2 (6 bases). V was shortened by 1 base and J by 4 bases, with 14 bases between the two germline ends. In germline, CDR1 is LNHNV, CDR2 YYDKDF (reference sequence). This CDR3 is built from 16 residues. The variable domain in full, completed from reference TRBV15 and TRBJ2-1, reads DAMVIQNPRYQVTQFGKPVTLSCSQTLNHNVMYWYQQKSSQAPKLLFHYYDKDFNNEADTPDNFQSRRPNTSFCFLDIRSPGLGDTAMYLCATSRVGLARYNEQFFGPGTRLTVL.

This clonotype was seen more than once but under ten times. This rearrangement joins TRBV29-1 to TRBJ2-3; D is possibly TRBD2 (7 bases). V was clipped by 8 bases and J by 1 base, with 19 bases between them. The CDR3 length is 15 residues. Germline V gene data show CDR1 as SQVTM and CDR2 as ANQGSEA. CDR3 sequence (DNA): TGCAGCCATGTTAAGGCGGGGGCCCGCACAGATACGCAGTATTTT. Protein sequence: CSHVKAGARTDTQYF.

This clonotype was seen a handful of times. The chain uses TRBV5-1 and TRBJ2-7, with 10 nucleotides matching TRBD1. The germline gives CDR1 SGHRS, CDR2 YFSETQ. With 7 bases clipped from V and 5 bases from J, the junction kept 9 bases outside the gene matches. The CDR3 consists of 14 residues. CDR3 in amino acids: CASLPGTGADEQYF. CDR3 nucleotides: TGCGCCAGCCTTCCCGGGACAGGGGCGGACGAGCAGTACTTC.

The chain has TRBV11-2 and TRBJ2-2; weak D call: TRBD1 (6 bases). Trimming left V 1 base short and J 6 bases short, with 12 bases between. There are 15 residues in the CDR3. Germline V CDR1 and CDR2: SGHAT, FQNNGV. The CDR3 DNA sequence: TGTGCCAGCAGCTTAGCCCCAGGGGCCGCCGGGGAGCTGTTTTTT. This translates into CASSLAPGAAGELFF. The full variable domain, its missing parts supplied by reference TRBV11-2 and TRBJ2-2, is EAGVAQSPRYKIIEKRQSVAFWCNPISGHATLYWYQQILGQGPKLLIQFQNNGVVDDSQLPKDRFSAERLKGVDSTLKIQPAKLEDSAVYLCASSLAPGAAGELFFGEGSRLTVL.